Below, one T cell receptor beta chain is given with its context. Its antigen is undetermined. The primer mix had 60 Vbeta and 13 Jbeta primers. The repertoire was sequenced with immunoSEQ multiplex PCR; TCRdb's copy has only in-frame clones and lacks some. This sample has about 160,000 clones, with around 76% found just once. These data come from a study of cytomegalovirus exposure and HLA in healthy donors. Study-wide findings and caveats: In a later analysis, 15,000 to 20,000 TCR beta sequences were associated with HLA alleles at 0.05 false discovery rate. Across donors, most TCRs were seen rarely, yet some public ones were widespread. Analyses of presence and absence presupposed an approximately uniform sequencing depth across donors. Later analysis identified several of the most significant clusters that appeared linked to common viral pathogens.

This CDR3 has 15 residues. Trimming removed 4 bases from V and 4 bases from J; junction bases left unmatched: 8. Germline values: CDR1 MGHRA, CDR2 YSYEKL. The sequencing sample was made of PBMCs. V usage is TRBV4-1 and J usage is TRBJ1-1, with 8 bases identical to TRBD1. The source of this sequence is a female donor in good health and CMV-seronegative. The CDR3 coding sequence is TGCGCCAGCAGCCCAGGACAGGGTGGATCCACTGAAGCTTTCTTT. Its translation is CASSPGQGGSTEAFF.